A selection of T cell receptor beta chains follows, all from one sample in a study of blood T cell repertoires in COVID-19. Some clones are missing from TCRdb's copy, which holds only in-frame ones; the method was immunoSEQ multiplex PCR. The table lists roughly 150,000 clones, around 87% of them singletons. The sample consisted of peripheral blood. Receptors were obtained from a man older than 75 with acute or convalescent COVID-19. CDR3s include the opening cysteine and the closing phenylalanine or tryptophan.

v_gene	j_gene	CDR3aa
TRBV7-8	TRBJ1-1	CASSWGQGSTEAFF
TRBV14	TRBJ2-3	CASSQDPVPDTQYF
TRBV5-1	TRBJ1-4	CASSPSGDSNEKLFF
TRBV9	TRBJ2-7	CASSVGAGGPYEQYF
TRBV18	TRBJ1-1	CASSPGTGGGTEAFF
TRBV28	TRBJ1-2	CASRRQGAGNYGYTF
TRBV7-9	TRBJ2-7	CASSLQGGYEQYF
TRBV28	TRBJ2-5	CATTLPQQGIQETQYF
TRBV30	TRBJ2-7	CAWSYAVTYEQYF
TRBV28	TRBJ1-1	CASSLNSSYRFEVNTEAFF
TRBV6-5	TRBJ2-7	CASRVQGSSGYEQYF
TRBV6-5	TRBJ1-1	CASSSPVNTEAFF
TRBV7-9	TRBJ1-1	CASSFLPMNTEAFF
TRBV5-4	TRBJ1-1	CASTFTGGTEAFF
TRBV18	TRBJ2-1	CASSAIAAGGYNEQFF
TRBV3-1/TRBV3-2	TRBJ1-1	CASSPLTGRGRNTEAFF
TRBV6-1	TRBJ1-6	CASSEYLANITPLHF
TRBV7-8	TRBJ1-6	CASSPKPGGTSNNSPLHF
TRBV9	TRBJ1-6	CASNNPGTYNSPLHF
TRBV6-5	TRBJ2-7	CASRSGMGYEQYF
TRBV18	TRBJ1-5	CASSPGQHGDQPQHF
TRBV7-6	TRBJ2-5	CASRTPPSGGWQETQYF
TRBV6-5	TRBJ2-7	CASFGQGASYEQYF
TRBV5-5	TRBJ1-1	CASSLVGTGKAEAFF
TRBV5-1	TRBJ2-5	CASSRTVKETQYF
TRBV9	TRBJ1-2	CASSVADSLPLGYTF